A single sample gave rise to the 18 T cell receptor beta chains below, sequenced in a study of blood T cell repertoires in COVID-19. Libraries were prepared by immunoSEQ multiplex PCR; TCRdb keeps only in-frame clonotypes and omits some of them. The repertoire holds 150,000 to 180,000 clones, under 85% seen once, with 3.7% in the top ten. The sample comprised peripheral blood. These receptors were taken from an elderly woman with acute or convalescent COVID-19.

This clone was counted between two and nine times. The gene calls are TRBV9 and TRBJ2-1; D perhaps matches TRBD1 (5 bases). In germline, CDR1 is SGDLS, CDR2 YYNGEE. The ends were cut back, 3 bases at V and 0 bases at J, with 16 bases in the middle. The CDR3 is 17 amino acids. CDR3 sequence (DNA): TGTGCCAGCAGCGAGGGGTTAGGACGGAACTCCTACAATGAGCAGTTCTTC. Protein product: CASSEGLGRNSYNEQFF.

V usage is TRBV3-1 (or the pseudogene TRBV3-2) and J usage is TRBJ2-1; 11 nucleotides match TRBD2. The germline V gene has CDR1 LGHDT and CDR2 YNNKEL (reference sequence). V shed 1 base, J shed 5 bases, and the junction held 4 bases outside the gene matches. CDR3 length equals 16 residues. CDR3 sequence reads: CASSQALAGGHNEQFF. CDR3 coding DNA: TGTGCCAGCAGCCAAGCGCTAGCGGGGGGCCACAATGAGCAGTTCTTC.

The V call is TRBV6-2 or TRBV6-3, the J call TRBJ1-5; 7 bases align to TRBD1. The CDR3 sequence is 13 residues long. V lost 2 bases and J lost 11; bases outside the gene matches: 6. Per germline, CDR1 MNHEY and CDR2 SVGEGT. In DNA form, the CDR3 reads TGTGCCAGCAGTTACGGGACAGCGTGGGCCCAGCATTTT. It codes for CASSYGTAWAQHF.

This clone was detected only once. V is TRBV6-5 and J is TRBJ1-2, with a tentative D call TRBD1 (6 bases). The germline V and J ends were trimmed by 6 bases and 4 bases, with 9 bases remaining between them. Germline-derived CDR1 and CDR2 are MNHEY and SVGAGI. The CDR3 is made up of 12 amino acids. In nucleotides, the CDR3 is TGTGCCAGCAGCCCAGGGGCCTATGGCTACACCTTC. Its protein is CASSPGAYGYTF.

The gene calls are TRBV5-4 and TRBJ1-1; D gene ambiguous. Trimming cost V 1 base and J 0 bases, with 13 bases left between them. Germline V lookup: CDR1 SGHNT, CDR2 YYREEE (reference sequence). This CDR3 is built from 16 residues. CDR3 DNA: TGTGCCAGCAGCTTGATGGGCCCGTCTATGAACACTGAAGCTTTCTTT. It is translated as CASSLMGPSMNTEAFF. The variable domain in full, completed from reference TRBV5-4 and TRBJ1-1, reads ETGVTQSPTHLIKTRGQQVTLRCSSQSGHNTVSWYQQALGQGPQFIFQYYREEENGRGNFPPRFSGLQFPNYSSELNVNALELDDSALYLCASSLMGPSMNTEAFFGQGTRLTVV.

The CDR3 region is CASSSGPGQLYGYTF. The CDR3 coding sequence is TGTGCCAGCAGCTCAGGTCCTGGACAGCTTTATGGCTACACCTTC. This chain joins TRBV7-8 and TRBJ1-2; tentatively, D is TRBD1 (6 bases). CDR3 size: 15 residues. Per germline, CDR1 SGHVS and CDR2 FQNEAQ. Trimming took 4 bases from V and 5 from J, leaving 17 bases between them.

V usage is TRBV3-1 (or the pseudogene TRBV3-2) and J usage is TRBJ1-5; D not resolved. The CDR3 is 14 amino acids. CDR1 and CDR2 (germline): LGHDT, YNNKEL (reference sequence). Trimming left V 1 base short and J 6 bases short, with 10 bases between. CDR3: CASSQGGFGQPQHF. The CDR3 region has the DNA TGTGCCAGCAGCCAAGGAGGGTTTGGTCAGCCCCAGCATTTT.

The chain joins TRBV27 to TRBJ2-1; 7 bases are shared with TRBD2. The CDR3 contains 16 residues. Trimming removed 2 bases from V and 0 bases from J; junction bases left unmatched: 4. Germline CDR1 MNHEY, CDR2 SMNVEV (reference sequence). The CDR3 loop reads CASSLPRTSSYNEQFF. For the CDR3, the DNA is TGTGCCAGCAGTTTACCCCGGACTAGCTCCTACAATGAGCAGTTCTTC.

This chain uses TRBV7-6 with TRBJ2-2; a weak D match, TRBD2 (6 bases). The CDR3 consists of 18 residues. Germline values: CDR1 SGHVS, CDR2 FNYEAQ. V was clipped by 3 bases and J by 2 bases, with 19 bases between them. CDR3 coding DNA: TGTGCCAGCAGCTTCGCATCTGGGGACTCCTTCAACACCGGGGAGCTGTTTTTT. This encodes CASSFASGDSFNTGELFF.

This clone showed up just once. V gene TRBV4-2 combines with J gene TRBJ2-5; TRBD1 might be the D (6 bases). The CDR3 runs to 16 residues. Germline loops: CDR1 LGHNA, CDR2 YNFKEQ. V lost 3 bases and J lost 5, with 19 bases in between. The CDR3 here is CASSHTPGDTRETQYF. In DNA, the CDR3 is TGTGCCAGCAGCCATACGCCCGGGGACACGAGGGAGACCCAGTACTTC.

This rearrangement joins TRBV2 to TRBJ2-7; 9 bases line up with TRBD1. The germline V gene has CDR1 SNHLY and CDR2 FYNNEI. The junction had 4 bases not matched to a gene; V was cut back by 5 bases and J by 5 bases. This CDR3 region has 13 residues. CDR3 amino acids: CASSTGGIDEQYF. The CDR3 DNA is TGTGCCAGCAGTACAGGGGGCATCGACGAGCAGTACTTC.

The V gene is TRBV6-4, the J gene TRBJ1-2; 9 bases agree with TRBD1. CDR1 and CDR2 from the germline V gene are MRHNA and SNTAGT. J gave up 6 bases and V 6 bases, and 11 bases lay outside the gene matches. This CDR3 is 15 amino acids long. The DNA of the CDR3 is TGTGCCAGCAGCCCCGGACAGGGGCATTGGGATGGCTACACCTTC. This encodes CASSPGQGHWDGYTF.

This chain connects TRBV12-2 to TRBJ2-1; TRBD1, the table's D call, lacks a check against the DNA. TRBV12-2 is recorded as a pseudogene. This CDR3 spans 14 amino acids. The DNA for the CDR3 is TGTGCAAGTCGCTTGGGGTCAAGGGGCAATGAGCAGTTCTTC. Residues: CASRLGSRGNEQFF.

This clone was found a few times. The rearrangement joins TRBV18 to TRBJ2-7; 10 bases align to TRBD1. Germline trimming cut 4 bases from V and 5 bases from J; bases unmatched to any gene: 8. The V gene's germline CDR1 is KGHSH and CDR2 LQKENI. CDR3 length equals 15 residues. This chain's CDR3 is CASSLTGGERNEQYF. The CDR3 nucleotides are TGTGCCAGCTCACTGACAGGGGGCGAAAGAAACGAGCAGTACTTC.

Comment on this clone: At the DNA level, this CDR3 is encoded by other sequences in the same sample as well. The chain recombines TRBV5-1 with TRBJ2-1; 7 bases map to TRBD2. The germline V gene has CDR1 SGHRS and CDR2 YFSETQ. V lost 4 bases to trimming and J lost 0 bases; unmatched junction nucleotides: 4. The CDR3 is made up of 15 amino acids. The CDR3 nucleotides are TGCGCCAGCAGCCCTAGCGGTAGCTCCTACAATGAGCAGTTCTTC. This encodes CASSPSGSSYNEQFF.

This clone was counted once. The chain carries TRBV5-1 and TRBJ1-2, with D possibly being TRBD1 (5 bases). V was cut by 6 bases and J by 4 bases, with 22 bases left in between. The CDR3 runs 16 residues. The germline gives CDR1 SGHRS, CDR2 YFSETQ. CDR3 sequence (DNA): TGCGCCAGCAATATAAGCCCAGACAGAGCCACCTATGGCTACACCTTC. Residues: CASNISPDRATYGYTF.

Here the CDR3 reads CASSSGGRGEKLFF. In nucleotides, the CDR3 is TGTGCCAGCAGTTCAGGGGGCCGGGGGGAAAAACTGTTTTTT. The chain is built from TRBV5-5 and TRBJ1-4; TRBD1 aligns across 8 bases. The CDR3 has 14 amino acids. Germline V gene data show CDR1 as SGHKS and CDR2 as YYEKEE (reference sequence). J lost 8 bases, V lost 5 bases, and 8 bases had no gene match.

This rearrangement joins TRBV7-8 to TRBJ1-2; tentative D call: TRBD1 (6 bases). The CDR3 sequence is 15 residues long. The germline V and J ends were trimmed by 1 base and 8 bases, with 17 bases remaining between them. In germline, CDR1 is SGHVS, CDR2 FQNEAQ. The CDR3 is CASSLGYRVHGGYTF. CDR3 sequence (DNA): TGTGCCAGCAGCTTAGGGTACAGGGTCCACGGGGGCTACACCTTC.